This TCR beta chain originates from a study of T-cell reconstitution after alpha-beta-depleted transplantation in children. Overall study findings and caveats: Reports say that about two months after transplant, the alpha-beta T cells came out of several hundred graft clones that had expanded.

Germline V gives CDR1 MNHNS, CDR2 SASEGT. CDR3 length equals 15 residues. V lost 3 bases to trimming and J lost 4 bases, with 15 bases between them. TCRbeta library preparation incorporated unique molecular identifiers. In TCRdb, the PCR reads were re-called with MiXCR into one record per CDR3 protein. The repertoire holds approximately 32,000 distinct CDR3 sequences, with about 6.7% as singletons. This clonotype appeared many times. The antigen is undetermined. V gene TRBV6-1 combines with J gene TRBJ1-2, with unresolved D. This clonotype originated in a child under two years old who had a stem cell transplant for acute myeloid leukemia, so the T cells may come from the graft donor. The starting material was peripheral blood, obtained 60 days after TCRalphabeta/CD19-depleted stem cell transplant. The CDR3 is CASSEGSLLSYGYTF. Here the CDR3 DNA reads TGTGCCAGCAGTGAGGGCAGTCTCTTGAGCTATGGCTACACCTTC.